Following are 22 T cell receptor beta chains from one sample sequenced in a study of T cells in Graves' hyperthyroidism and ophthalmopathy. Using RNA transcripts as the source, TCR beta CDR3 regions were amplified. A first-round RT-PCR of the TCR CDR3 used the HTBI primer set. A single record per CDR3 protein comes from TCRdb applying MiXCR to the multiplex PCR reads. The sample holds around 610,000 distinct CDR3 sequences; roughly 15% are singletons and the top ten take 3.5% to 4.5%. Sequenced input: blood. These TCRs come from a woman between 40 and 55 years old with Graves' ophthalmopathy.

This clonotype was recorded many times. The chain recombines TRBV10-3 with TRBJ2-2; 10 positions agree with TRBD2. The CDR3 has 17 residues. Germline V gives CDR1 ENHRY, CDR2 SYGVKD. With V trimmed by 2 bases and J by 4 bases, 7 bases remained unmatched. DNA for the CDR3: TGTGCCATCAGTGAGGGGGGACTAGCGTTCGGCACCGGGGAGCTGTTTTTT. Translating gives CAISEGGLAFGTGELFF.

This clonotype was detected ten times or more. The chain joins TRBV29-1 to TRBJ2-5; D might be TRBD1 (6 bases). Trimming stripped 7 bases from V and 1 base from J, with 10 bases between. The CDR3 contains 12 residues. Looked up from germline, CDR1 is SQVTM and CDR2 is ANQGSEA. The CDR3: CSGGQFQETQYF. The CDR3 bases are TGCAGCGGTGGACAGTTCCAAGAGACCCAGTACTTC.

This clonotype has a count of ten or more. CDR3 loop: CASSQIAGGQETQYF. CDR3 DNA: TGTGCCAGCTCACAAATAGCGGGGGGCCAAGAGACCCAGTACTTC. J is TRBJ2-5 and V is TRBV18; 10 bases agree with TRBD2. J was trimmed by 1 base and V by 4 bases; bases with no gene match: 3. The germline V gene encodes CDR1 KGHSH and CDR2 LQKENI. This CDR3 comprises 15 residues.

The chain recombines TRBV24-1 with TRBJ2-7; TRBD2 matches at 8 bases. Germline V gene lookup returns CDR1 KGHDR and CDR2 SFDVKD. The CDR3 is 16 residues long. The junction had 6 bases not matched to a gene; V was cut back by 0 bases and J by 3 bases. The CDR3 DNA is TGTGCCACCAGTGATTTGGGGGCGGGAGGCCGCTACGAGCAGTACTTC. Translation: CATSDLGAGGRYEQYF.

CDR3 loop: CASSPDGGRETQYF. DNA for the CDR3: TGTGCCAGCTCCCCGGATGGGGGGCGAGAGACCCAGTACTTC. The chain uses TRBV18 and TRBJ2-5; D is perhaps TRBD1 or TRBD2 (6 bases each). V was shortened by 6 bases and J by 4 bases, with 15 bases between the two germline ends. CDR1 and CDR2 (germline): KGHSH, LQKENI. The CDR3 length is 14 residues.

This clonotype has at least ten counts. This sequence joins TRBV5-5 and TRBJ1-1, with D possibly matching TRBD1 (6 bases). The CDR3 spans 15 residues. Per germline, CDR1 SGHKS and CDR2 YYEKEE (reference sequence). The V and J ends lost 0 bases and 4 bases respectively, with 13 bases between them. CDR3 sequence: CASSLEGGVGTEAFF. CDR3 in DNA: TGTGCCAGCAGCTTGGAGGGGGGTGTGGGCACTGAAGCTTTCTTT. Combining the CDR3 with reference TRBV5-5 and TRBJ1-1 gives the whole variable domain DAGVTQSPTHLIKTRGQQVTLRCSPISGHKSVSWYQQVLGQGPQFIFQYYEKEERGRGNFPDRFSARQFPNYSSELNVNALLLGDSALYLCASSLEGGVGTEAFFGQGTRLTVV.

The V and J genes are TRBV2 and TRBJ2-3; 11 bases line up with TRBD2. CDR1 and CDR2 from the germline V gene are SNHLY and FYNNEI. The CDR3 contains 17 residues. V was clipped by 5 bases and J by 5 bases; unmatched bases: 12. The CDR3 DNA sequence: TGTGCCAGCAGTTGGAACCCGACTAGCGGGATGGGAGATACGCAGTATTTT. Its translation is CASSWNPTSGMGDTQYF.

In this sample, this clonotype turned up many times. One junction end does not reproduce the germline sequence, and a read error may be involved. The CDR3 sequence: CASSLEFGTNYEQYF. CDR3 nucleotide sequence: TGTGCCAGCAGCCTAGAATTCGGGACGAACTACGAGCAGTACTTC. This chain uses TRBV11-2 with TRBJ2-7; D is perhaps TRBD1 or TRBD2 (5 bases each). This CDR3 is built from 15 residues. Germline CDR1 reads SGHAT; CDR2 reads FQNNGV.

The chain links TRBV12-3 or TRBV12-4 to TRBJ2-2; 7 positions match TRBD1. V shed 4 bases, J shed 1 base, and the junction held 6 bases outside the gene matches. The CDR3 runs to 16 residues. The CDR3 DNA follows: TGTGCCAGCAGTTACCCGACAGGGTTGAACACCGGGGAGCTGTTTTTT. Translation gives CASSYPTGLNTGELFF.

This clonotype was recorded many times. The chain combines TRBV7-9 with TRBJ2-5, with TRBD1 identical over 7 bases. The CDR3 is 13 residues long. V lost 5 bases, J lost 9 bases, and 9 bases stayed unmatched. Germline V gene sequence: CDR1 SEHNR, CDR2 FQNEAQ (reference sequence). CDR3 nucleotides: TGTGCCAGCAGCCTCCGACAGGGTACGGCCCAGTACTTC. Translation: CASSLRQGTAQYF.

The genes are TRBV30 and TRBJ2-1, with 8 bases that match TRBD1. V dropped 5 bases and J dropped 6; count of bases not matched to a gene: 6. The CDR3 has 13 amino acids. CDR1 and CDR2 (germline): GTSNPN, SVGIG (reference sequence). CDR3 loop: CAWDRGPPNEQFF. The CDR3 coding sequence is TGTGCCTGGGACAGGGGCCCGCCCAATGAGCAGTTCTTC. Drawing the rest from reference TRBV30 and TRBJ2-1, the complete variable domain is SQTIHQWPATLVQPVGSPLSLECTVEGTSNPNLYWYRQAAGRGLQLLFYSVGIGQISSEVPQNLSASRPQDRQFILSSKKLLLSDSGFYLCAWDRGPPNEQFFGPGTRLTVL.

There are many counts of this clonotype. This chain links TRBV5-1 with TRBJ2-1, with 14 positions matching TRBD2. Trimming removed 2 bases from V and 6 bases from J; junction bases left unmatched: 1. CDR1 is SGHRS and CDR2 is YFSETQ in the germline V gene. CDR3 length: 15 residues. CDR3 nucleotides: TGCGCCAGCAGCTTTGGGACTAGCGGGAGCAATGAGCAGTTCTTC. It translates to CASSFGTSGSNEQFF.

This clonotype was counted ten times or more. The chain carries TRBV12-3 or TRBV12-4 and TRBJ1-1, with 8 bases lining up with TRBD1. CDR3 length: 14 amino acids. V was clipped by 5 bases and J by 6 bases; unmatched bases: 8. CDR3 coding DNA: TGTGCCAGCAGTCTCCGACAGGGGAAGGCTGAAGCTTTCTTT. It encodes CASSLRQGKAEAFF.

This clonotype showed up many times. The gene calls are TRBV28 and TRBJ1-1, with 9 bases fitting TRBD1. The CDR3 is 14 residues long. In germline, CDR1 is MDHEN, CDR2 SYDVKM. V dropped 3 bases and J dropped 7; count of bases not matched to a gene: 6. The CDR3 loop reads CASSLFGGQGEAFF. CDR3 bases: TGTGCCAGCAGTTTGTTCGGGGGACAGGGTGAAGCTTTCTTT. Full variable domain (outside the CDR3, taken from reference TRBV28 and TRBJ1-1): DVKVTQSSRYLVKRTGEKVFLECVQDMDHENMFWYRQDPGLGLRLIYFSYDVKMKEKGDIPEGYSVSREKKERFSLILESASTNQTSMYLCASSLFGGQGEAFFGQGTRLTVV.

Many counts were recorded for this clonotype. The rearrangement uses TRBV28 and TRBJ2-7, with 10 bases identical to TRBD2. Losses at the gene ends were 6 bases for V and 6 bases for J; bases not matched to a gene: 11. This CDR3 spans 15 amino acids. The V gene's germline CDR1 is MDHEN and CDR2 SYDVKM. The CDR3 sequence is CASSLAGGRSGEQYF. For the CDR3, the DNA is TGTGCCAGCAGCTTAGCGGGAGGTCGTTCGGGCGAGCAGTACTTC. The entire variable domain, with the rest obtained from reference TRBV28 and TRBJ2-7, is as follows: DVKVTQSSRYLVKRTGEKVFLECVQDMDHENMFWYRQDPGLGLRLIYFSYDVKMKEKGDIPEGYSVSREKKERFSLILESASTNQTSMYLCASSLAGGRSGEQYFGPGTRLTVT.

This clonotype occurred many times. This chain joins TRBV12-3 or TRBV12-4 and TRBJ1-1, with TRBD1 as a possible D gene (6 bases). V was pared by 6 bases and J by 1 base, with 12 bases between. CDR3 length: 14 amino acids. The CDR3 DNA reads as TGTGCCAGCAGGCCACAGGGAGGGAACACTGAAGCTTTCTTT. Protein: CASRPQGGNTEAFF.

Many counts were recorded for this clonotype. The CDR3 coding sequence is TGTGCCAGTATGTGGGGGGAGACTGAAGCTTTCTTT. It codes for CASMWGETEAFF. The chain employs TRBV28 and TRBJ1-1, with D tentatively TRBD1 (5 bases). The CDR3 sequence is 12 residues long. Germline V CDR1 and CDR2: MDHEN, SYDVKM. V lost 9 bases to trimming and J lost 5 bases, with 13 bases between them.

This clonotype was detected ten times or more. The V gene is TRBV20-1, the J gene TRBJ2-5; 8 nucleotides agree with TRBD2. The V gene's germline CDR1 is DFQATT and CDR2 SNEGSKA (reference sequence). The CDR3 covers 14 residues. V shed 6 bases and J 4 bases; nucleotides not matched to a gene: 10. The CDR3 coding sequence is TGCAGTGCCCCTTTGATAGCGGGGATAGAGACCCAGTACTTC. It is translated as CSAPLIAGIETQYF.

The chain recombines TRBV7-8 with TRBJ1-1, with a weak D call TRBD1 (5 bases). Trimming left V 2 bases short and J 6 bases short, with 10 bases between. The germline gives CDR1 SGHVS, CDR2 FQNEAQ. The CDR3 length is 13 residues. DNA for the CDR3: TGTGCCAGCAGCTTAAGGGCAGGGCCTGAAGCTTTCTTT. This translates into CASSLRAGPEAFF.

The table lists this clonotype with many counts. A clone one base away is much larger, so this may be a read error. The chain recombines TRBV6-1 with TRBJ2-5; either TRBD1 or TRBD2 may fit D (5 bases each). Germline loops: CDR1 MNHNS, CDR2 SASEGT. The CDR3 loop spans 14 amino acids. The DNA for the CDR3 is TGTGCCAGCACTACCCTGGGGGTGAGGGAGACCCGGTACTTC. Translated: CASTTLGVRETRYF.

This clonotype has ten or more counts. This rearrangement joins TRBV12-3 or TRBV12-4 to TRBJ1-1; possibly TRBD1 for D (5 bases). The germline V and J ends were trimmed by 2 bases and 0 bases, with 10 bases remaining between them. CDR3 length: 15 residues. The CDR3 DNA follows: TGTGCCAGCAGTTTAAAAGCAGGGCTGAACACTGAAGCTTTCTTT. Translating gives CASSLKAGLNTEAFF.

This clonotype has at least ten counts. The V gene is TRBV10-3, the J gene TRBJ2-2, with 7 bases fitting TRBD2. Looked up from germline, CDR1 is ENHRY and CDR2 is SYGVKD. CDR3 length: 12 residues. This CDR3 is CVASGNTGELFF. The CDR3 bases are TGTGTGGCTAGCGGGAACACCGGGGAGCTGTTTTTT.